This TCR beta chain was documented in a study of shared clonotypes between healthy human individuals (dated by TCRdb to the early 2020s). At the level of the whole study: A couple of women and three men aged 18 to 49 years were included in the cohort. For each donor, CD4 naive and CD4 memory were each given three plates, CD8 naive was given two plates, and CD8 memory was given one plate. To estimate repertoire size and how much clonotypes are shared between individuals, the study performed deep sequencing of blood TCR repertoires from 4 to 6 healthy adults. To increase sequencing depth and limit assay-specific biases, TCR repertoire library preparation and sequencing were carried out by different laboratories using diverse techniques. Each donor's leukapheresis produced roughly between roughly 0.94 and 9.5 billion PBMCs. The investigation overall reported the following: Approximately 5% of naive CD4, 3.5% of naive CD8, around 2.3% of memory CD4, and around 0.42% of memory CD8 clonotypes were shared across several donors. Pairwise subsampling led to the expectation that sequencing depth would affect the degree of clonotype sharing among donors. The genetic and exposure-history diversity represented was limited by the small number of donors. Compared with non-shared clonotypes, the clonotypes found in all four sorted-subset donors had higher generation probabilities. Larger estimated clonotype richness was generally found for naive subsets than for memory subsets. Sampling was restricted to blood, and TCR repertoires in tissue are likely to differ from TCR repertoires in blood. Even with the large sequencing depth, rarefaction of the sorted-subset datasets indicated that sequencing was incomplete.

The donors were healthy, HIV-negative adults who had no recently reported acute infections or vaccinations. All donors were Caucasian adults living in Nashville, Tennessee, USA. CD4+ T cells were enriched by magnetic negative selection; naive cells were then positively selected on CD45RA, and the negative fraction formed the memory subset. Blood was collected by leukapheresis, and PBMCs were isolated by Ficoll-Histopaque density gradient centrifugation and then cryopreserved in liquid nitrogen vapor phase. Analytical flow cytometry was used to check the purity and quantity of each magnetically sorted T cell population. Each sorted fraction had its genomic DNA isolated and then quantified by UV absorbance on a Nanodrop 2000c. TCR CDR3 regions were amplified from genomic DNA by multiplex PCR using the deep immunoSEQ assay. Extracted genomic DNA from each cell subset was spread evenly across all wells of several immunoSEQ 96-well plates, with each plate serving as a replicate. For sorted subsets, roughly 0.2 ug genomic DNA, equal to about 30,000 T cell genomes, was loaded into each replicate PCR. Purified libraries were measured with a Qubit 3.0 fluorometer, size-checked on a Bioanalyzer 2100, and measured again with the KAPA Library Quantification kit. Every immunoSEQ 96-well plate was sequenced on a dedicated single-read 150-cycle Illumina NextSeq 550 flow cell. The source study handled its data this way. Because the immunoSEQ output held only junctional sequences and lacked quality scores, the filtering could not match the filtering applied to full-length reads. To assign V/J genes and CDR3, sequences were annotated using PyIR, a Python wrapper for IgBLAST v1.9, with IMGT germline references. Reads with weak V/J assignments (E-value above 1e-6), missing CDR3, stop codons, out-of-frame junctions, or ambiguous translated residues were removed. A V3J clonotype was defined by an identical inferred V gene, J gene, and CDR3 amino acid sequence. The percentage overlap between two repertoires was calculated by dividing the number of shared unique clonotypes by the size of the smaller repertoire. Three approaches were used to assess repertoire richness: RTK rarefaction, the Chao1 estimator, and Recon v2.1 estimates of unobserved clonotypes. Generation probabilities for all TCRbeta clonotypes obtained by the gDNA method from a handful of donors were computed using OLGA. Drawn from immuneACCESS, this table holds only the in-frame rearrangements with V and J called that TCRdb kept. Clones are partly lost; checked studies trace under half to an unresolved V gene and leave the rest unexplained. The D gene and trimming were derived from the DNA, and the V and J assignments and clone size from that table. The sample records 2.5 million or so clones, more than 90% of which are singletons. The ten largest clones represent about 0.13% of the sample.

Turning to this clone: It lacks a known antigen. The junction does not match germline at one end; this may be a read error.

From the cysteine up to the phenylalanine, the CDR3 has a length of 13 residues. Solely the CDR3 DNA is kept, with 39 bases framed from the first base. CDR1 and CDR2 were assigned from the germline V gene as ENHRY and SYGVKD. The receptor was derived from a man aged 18 to 35 in good health. The sequence is built from TRBV10-3 and TRBJ1-2; 6 matching bases give a weak D call of TRBD1. The specimen sequenced was naive CD4+ T cells sorted from blood. What this sample's cell subset or site label stands for: CD45RA+ positively selected. The base sequence is TGTGCCAGCAGTATGGACAGTAACTATGGCTACACCTTC. Its translation reads: CASSMDSNYGYTF.